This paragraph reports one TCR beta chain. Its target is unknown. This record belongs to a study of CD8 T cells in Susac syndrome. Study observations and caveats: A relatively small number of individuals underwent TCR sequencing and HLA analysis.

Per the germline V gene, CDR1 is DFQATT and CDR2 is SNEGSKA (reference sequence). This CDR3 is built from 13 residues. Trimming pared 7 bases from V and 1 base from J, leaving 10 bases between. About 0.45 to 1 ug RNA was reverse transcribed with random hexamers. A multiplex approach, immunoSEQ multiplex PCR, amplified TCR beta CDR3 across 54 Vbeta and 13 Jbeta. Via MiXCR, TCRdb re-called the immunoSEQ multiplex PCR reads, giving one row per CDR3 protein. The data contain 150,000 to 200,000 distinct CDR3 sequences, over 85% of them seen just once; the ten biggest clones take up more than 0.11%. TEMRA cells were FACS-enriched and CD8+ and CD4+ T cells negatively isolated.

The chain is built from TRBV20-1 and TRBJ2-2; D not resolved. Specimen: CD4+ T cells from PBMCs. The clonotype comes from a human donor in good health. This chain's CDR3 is CSVPRRNTGELFF. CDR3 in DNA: TGCAGTGTTCCCAGGAGGAACACCGGGGAGCTGTTTTTT.